The clone carrying this T cell receptor (beta chain) has only one observation. Antigen: not known. The sample carries other DNA sequences with the same CDR3. V gave up 3 bases and J gave up 3 bases, with 12 bases separating them. Per the germline V gene, CDR1 is LNHNV and CDR2 is YYDKDF (reference sequence). The CDR3 is 14 amino acids. The sample is drawn from a study of OX40 agonist ivuxolimab in advanced cancers. Overall study: In this cohort, patients received ivuxolimab, an agonistic anti-OX40 (CD134) antibody. Study results and caveats: Several nonresponders also turned out to have low normalized T-cell clonal expansion.

The study sampled blood at baseline, cycle 4 day 1, and cycle 7 day 1. The protocol was immunoSEQ multiplex PCR, while the TCRdb copy is restricted to in-frame clones and leaves out a portion. The sample yields around 35,000 clones, about 81% seen once. The specimen comprised CD4+ or CD8+ T cells sorted from blood, sampled in a trial of the OX40 agonist ivuxolimab. This rearrangement joins TRBV15 to TRBJ2-7; the D gene could be TRBD1 or TRBD2 (5 bases each). This clonotype was sampled from an adult with an advanced solid tumor such as melanoma, head and neck, liver or kidney cancer. CDR3 nucleotide sequence: TGTGCCACCAGCAGGGGGGAGAGTTACTACGAGCAGTACTTC. Translation: CATSRGESYYEQYF.